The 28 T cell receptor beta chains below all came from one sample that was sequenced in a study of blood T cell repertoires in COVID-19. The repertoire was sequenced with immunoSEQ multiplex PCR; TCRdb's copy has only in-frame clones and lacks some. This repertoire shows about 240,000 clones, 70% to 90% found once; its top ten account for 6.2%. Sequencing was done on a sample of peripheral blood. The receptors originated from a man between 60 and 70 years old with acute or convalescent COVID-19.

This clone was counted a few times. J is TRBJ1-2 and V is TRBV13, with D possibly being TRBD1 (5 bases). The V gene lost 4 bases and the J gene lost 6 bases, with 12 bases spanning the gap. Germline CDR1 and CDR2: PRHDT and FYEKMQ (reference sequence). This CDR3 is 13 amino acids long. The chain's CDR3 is CASSSPGLDGYTF. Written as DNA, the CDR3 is TGTGCCAGCAGCTCGCCAGGGTTGGATGGCTACACCTTC.

CDR3 region: CASSAGQGPLYGYTF. Here the CDR3 DNA reads TGTGCCAGCAGCGCCGGACAGGGACCTCTCTATGGCTACACCTTC. J is TRBJ1-2 and V is TRBV9; 8 bases map to TRBD1. The CDR3 totals 15 residues. The trim removed 3 bases at V and 4 bases at J, leaving 8 bases unmatched. Germline values: CDR1 SGDLS, CDR2 YYNGEE.

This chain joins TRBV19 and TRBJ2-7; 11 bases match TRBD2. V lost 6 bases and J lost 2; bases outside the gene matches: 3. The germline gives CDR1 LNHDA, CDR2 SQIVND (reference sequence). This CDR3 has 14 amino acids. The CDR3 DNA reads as TGTGCCAGTAGCGGACTAGCGGGCCCCTACGAGCAGTACTTC. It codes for CASSGLAGPYEQYF.

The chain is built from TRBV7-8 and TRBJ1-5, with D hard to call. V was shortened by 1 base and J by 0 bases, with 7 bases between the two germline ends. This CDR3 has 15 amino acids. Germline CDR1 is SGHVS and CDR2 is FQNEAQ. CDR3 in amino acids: CASSLGRDSNQPQHF. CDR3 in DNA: TGTGCCAGCAGCTTAGGGAGGGATAGCAATCAGCCCCAGCATTTT.

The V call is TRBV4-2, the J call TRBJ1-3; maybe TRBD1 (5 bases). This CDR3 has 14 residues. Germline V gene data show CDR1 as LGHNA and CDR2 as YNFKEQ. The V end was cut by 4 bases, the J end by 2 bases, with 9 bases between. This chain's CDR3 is CASSRSRAGNTIYF. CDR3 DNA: TGTGCCAGCAGCCGGAGCAGGGCTGGAAACACCATATATTTT.

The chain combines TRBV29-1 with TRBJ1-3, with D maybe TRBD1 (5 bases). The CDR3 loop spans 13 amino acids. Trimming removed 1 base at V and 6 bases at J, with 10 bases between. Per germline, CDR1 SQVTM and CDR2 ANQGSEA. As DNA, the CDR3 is TGCAGCGTTGAAGGCGGGGGAGAAAACACCATATATTTT. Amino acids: CSVEGGGENTIYF.

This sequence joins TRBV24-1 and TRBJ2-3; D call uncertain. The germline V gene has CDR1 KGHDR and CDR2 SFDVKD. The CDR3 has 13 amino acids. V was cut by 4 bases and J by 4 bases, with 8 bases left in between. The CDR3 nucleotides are TGTGCCACCAGTGACACAGTGGCAGATACGCAGTATTTT. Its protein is CATSDTVADTQYF.

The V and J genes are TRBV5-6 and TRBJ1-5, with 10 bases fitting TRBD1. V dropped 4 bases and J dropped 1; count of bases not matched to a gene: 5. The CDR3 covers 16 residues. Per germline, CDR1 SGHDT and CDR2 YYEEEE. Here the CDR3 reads CASSRDRGQSNQPQHF. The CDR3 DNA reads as TGTGCCAGCAGCCGGGACAGGGGACAAAGCAATCAGCCCCAGCATTTT.

The CDR3 region has the DNA TGTGCCAGCAGCGAAGGCGGACTGGGGGGGTACGAGCAGTACTTC. It specifies CASSEGGLGGYEQYF. The rearrangement links TRBV7-9 to TRBJ2-7; 7 bases align to TRBD2. Germline lookup yields CDR1 SEHNR and CDR2 FQNEAQ (reference sequence). The CDR3 runs to 15 residues. Trimming removed 5 bases from V and 4 bases from J; junction bases left unmatched: 11.

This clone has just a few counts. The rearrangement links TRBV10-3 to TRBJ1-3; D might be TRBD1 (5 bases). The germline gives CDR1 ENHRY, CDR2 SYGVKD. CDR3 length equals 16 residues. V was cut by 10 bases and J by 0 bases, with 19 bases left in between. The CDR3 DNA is TGTGCCAGCACCCTCAGGGAACCCAGCTCTGGAAACACCATATATTTT. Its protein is CASTLREPSSGNTIYF.

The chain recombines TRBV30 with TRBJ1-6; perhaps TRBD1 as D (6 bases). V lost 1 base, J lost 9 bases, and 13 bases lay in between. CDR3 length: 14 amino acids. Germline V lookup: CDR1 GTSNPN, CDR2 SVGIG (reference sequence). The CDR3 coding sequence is TGTGCCTGGAGTGGGGGCAGGGGAAGTTCACCCCTCCACTTT. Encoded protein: CAWSGGRGSSPLHF.

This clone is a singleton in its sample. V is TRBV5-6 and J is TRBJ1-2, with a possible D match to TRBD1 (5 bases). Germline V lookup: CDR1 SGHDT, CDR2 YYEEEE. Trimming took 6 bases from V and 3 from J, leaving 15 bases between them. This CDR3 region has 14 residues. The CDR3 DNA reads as TGTGCCAGCACCCCTGGCAGGGACTACTATGGCTACACCTTC. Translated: CASTPGRDYYGYTF.

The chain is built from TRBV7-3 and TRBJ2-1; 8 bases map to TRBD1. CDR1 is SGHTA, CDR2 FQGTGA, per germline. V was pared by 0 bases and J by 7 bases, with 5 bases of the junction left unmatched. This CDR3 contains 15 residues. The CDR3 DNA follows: TGTGCCAGCAGCTTAACCAGGGGGCGCAGGAATGAGCAGTTCTTC. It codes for CASSLTRGRRNEQFF.

CDR3 in DNA: TGTGCCAGTAGTAACCCCGGGACAGGAGGAAACATTCAGTACTTC. Translated: CASSNPGTGGNIQYF. The genes are TRBV19 and TRBJ2-4; TRBD1 matches 8 bases. Germline V lookup: CDR1 LNHDA, CDR2 SQIVND (reference sequence). The V and J ends lost 4 bases and 6 bases, in that order; junction bases with no gene match: 8. CDR3 length: 15 amino acids.

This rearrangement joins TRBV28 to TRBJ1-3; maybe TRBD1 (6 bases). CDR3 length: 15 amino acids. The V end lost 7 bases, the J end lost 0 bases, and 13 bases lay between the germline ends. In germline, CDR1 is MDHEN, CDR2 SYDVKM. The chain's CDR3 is CASTSGGLSGNTIYF. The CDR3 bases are TGTGCCAGCACGAGCGGGGGGCTCTCTGGAAACACCATATATTTT.

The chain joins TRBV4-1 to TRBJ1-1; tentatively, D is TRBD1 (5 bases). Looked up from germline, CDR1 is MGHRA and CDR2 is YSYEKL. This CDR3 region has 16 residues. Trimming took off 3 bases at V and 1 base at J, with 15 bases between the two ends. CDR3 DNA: TGCGCCAGCAGCCACCGACCCGACAGACCGAACACTGAAGCTTTCTTT. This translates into CASSHRPDRPNTEAFF.

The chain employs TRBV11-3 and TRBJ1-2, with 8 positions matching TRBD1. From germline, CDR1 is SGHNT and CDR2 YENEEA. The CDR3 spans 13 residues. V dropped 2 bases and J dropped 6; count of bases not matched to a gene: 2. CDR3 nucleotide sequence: TGTGCCAGCAGCTTAACAGGGGGTAATGGCTACACCTTC. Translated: CASSLTGGNGYTF.

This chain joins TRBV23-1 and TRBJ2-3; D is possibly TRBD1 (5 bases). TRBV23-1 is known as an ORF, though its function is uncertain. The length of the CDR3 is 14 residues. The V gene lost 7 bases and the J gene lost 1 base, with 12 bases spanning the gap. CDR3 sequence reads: CASTPRGGTDTQYF. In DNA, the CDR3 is TGCGCCAGCACCCCAAGGGGTGGCACAGATACGCAGTATTTT.

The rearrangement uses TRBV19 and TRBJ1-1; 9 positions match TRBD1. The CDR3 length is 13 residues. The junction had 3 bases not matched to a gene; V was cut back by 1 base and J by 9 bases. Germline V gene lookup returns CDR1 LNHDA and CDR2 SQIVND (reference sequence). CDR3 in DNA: TGTGCCAGTAGTATAGTGGGGACAGGGAAAGCTTTCTTT. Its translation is CASSIVGTGKAFF.

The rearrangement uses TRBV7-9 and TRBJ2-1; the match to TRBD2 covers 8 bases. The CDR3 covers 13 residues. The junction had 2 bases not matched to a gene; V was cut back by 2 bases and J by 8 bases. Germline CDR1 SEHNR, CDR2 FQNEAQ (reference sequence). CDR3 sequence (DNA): TGTGCCAGCAGCTTATCGGGAGGGGATGAGCAGTTCTTC. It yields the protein CASSLSGGDEQFF. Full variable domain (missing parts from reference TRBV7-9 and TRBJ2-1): DTGVSQNPRHKITKRGQNVTFRCDPISEHNRLYWYRQTLGQGPEFLTYFQNEAQLEKSRLLSDRFSAERPKGSFSTLEIQRTEQGDSAMYLCASSLSGGDEQFFGPGTRLTVL.

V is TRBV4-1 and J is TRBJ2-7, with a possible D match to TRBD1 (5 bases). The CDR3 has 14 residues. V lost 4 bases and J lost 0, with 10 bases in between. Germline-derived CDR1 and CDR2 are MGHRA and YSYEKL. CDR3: CASSLSDSSYEQYF. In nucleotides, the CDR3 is TGCGCCAGCAGCCTCTCCGACAGCTCCTACGAGCAGTACTTC.

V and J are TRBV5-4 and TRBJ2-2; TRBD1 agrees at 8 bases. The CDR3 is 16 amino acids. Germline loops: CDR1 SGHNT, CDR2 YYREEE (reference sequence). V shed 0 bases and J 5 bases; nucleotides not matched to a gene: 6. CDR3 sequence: CASSLEDRGFTGELFF. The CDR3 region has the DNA TGTGCCAGCAGCTTGGAAGACAGGGGTTTTACCGGGGAGCTGTTTTTT.

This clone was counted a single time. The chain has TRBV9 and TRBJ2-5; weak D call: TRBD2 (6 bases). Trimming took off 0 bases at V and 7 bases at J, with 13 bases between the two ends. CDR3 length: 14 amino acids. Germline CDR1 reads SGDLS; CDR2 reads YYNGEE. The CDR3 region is CASSVEEGKGTQYF. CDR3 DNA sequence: TGTGCCAGCAGCGTAGAGGAGGGGAAGGGGACCCAGTACTTC.

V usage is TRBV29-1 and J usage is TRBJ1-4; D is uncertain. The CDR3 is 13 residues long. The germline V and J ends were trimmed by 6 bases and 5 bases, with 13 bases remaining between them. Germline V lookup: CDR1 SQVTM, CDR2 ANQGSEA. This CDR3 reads CSVGGSANEKLFF. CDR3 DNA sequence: TGCAGCGTCGGAGGGAGCGCGAATGAAAAACTGTTTTTT.

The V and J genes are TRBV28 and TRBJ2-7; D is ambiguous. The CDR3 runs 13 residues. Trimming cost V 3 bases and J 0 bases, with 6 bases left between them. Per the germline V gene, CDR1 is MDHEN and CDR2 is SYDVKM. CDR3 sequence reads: CASSFYSSYEQYF. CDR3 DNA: TGTGCCAGCAGTTTCTACAGCTCCTACGAGCAGTACTTC.

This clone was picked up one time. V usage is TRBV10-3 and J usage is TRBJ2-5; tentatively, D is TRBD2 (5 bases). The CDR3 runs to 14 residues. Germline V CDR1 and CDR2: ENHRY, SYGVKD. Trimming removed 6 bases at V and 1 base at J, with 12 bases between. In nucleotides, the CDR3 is TGTGCCATCAGGGGAACGAGGGCCCAAGAGACCCAGTACTTC. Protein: CAIRGTRAQETQYF.

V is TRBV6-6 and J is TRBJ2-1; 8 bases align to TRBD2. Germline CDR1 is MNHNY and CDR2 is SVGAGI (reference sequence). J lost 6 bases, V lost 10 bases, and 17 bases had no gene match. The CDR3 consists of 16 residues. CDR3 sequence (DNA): TGTGCCACCGGTAATCCCTCAGCGGGAGCCTTCAATGAGCAGTTCTTC. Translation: CATGNPSAGAFNEQFF.

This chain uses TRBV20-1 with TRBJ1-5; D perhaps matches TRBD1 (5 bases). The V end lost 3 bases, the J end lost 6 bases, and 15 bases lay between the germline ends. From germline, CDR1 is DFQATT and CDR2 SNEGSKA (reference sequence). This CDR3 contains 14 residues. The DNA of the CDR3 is TGCAGTGCTAGTGGGGCCGGGGAGGTTCAGCCCCAGCATTTT. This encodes CSASGAGEVQPQHF.